This entry concerns a single T cell receptor (beta chain). Its specificity is unknown. The record originates from a study of a mutant IDH1 vaccine in newly diagnosed glioma. At the level of the study: It was radiotherapy, temozolomide, or both that patients received previously, with most receiving both. Study conclusions and caveats: Variations in leading peripheral T cell clonotypes appeared to have no connection with pseudoprogression.

Noted time point: baseline, week 1 (first vaccination visit). The treatment here: pre-vaccination baseline after standard-of-care therapy. Astrocytomas that were new, WHO grade 3 or 4, IDH1-mutant and ATRX-lost were present in the donors. Using immunoSEQ multiplex PCR, the repertoire was profiled, and TCRdb retains in-frame clones only, with some absent. The profile shows around 67,000 clones, 80% to 90% of them singletons. Source: peripheral blood mononuclear cells (PBMCs), taken from a glioma patient treated with radiotherapy, temozolomide or both. This clonotype originated in a young woman with glioma. Some clones in this sample may be carry-over from other donors' samples.

The CDR3 DNA reads as TGTGCCATCAGTGATTCGGGGGACGGCTACACCTTC. It translates to CAISDSGDGYTF. This chain uses TRBV10-3 with TRBJ1-2; the D gene is possibly TRBD1 (5 bases). The CDR3 is 12 amino acids. Trimming pared 3 bases from V and 8 bases from J, leaving 10 bases between. Germline loops: CDR1 ENHRY, CDR2 SYGVKD.